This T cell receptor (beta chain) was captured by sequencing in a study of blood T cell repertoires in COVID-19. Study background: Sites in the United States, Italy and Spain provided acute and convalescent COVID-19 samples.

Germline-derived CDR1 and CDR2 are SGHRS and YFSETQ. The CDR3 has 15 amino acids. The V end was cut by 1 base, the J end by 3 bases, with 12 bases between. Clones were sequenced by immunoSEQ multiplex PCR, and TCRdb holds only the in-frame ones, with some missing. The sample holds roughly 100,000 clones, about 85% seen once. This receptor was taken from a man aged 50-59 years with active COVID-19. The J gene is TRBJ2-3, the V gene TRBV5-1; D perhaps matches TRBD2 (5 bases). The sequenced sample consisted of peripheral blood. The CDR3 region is CASSLTGWLTDTQYF. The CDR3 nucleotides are TGCGCCAGCAGCTTGACGGGGTGGTTGACAGATACGCAGTATTTT.